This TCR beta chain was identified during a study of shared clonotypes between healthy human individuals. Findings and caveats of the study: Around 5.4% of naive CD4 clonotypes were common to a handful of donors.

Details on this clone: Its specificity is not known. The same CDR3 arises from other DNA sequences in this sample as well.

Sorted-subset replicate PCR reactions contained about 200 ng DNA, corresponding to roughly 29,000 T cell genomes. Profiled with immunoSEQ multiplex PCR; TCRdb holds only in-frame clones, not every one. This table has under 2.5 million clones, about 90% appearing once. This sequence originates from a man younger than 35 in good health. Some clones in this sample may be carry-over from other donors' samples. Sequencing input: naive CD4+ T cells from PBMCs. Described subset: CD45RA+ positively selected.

CDR3 in amino acids: CASSVTGGQETQYF. Here the CDR3 DNA reads TGTGCCAGCAGTGTGACAGGGGGGCAAGAGACCCAGTACTTC. The J gene is TRBJ2-5, the V gene TRBV28; TRBD1 agrees at 9 bases. Unmatched junction bases numbered 3, after V lost 5 bases and J lost 2 bases. There are 14 residues in the CDR3. Germline V gene sequence: CDR1 MDHEN, CDR2 SYDVKM.